What follows describes a single TCR beta chain. Its antigen is not known. The sample originates from a study of cytomegalovirus exposure and HLA in healthy donors. Study-level results: Most TCRs appeared rarely, but some public TCRs recurred in many donors.

The V and J ends lost 4 bases and 7 bases respectively, with 8 bases between them. The CDR3 runs 11 residues. Germline V gene sequence: CDR1 SGHNT, CDR2 YYREEE (reference sequence). The PCR made use of 60 Vbeta and 13 Jbeta primers. Assay used: immunoSEQ multiplex PCR; TCRdb lists only in-frame clones, some missing. The data show about 160,000 clones, 82% seen once. Sequencing used PBMCs. This chain uses TRBV5-4 with TRBJ1-1; D is ambiguous. This TCR derives from a girl between 10 and 17 years old in good health and CMV-seropositive. The DNA for the CDR3 is TGTGCCAGCAGCAACGGGTATGAAGCTTTCTTT. As protein: CASSNGYEAFF.